This T cell receptor (beta chain) is from a study of beta chain features in type 1 diabetes. Study-wide points: Among patients with Type 1 diabetes, TCRB CDR3s were moderately but significantly shorter in every one of the four CD4+ subsets.

Concerning this clone: Its matching antigen is unknown.

All of the isolated RNA was reverse transcribed, so expressed TCRB transcripts were sequenced. The repertoire was sequenced with immunoSEQ multiplex PCR; TCRdb's copy has only in-frame clones and lacks some. The sample records tens of thousands of clones, around 40% being singletons. CDR3 length: 16 amino acids. The ends were cut back, 6 bases at V and 3 bases at J, with 20 bases in the middle. Per the germline V gene, CDR1 is SGHRS and CDR2 is YFSETQ. Sampling consisted of one heparinised blood draw per donor, averaging roughly 110 mL. Sequenced material: Tregs from blood. This chain links TRBV5-1 with TRBJ2-3; a weak D match, TRBD1 (6 bases). The receptor comes from a man between 25 and 39 years old with type 1 diabetes. The CDR3 DNA reads as TGCGCCAGCACCACCGTCCAAGGAGGACAGACAGATACGCAGTATTTT. This codes for CASTTVQGGQTDTQYF.